This TCR beta chain came from a study of blood T cell repertoires in COVID-19. Study background: Italy, Spain and the United States were the sources of the convalescent and acute COVID-19 samples. Sources were T cells, B-cell-depleted T cells, or PBMCs; the material itself was cDNA or gDNA.

The ends lost 3 bases at V and 8 bases at J; junction bases unmatched: 7. Germline-derived CDR1 and CDR2 are KGHSH and LQKENI. The CDR3 has 14 residues. Per the authors' pipeline: Reference gene primer amplification gave nucleated cell count estimates. The table came from immunoSEQ multiplex PCR; TCRdb's copy has only in-frame clones and leaves some out. Clone size and V and J calls were adopted from that table, with D and trimming inferred from the DNA. The table includes some 74,000 clones, approximately 78% detected once. The rearrangement joins TRBV18 to TRBJ1-2, with 9 bases aligning to TRBD1. The receptor comes from a woman at least 80 years old with active or convalescent COVID-19. Sequencing input: peripheral blood. The CDR3 region has the DNA TGTGCCAGCTCACCGAGACAGGGGGTAGAGGGCTACACCTTC. It specifies CASSPRQGVEGYTF.